These 15 T cell receptor beta chains came from one sample sequenced in a study of T cell responses to AZD1222 COVID-19 vaccine. Here immunoSEQ multiplex PCR was the method, and the copy in TCRdb shows in-frame clones only, minus some. The sample lists about 100,000 clones; approximately 81% were seen once. This material consisted of peripheral blood, taken on day 0 of AZD1222 vaccination. Receptors were obtained from an adult in good health.

This chain joins TRBV5-5 and TRBJ2-7; no reliable D call. The CDR3 totals 12 residues. Germline loops: CDR1 SGHKS, CDR2 YYEKEE (reference sequence). V shed 2 bases and J shed 3 bases, with 6 bases lying between them. CDR3 nucleotide sequence: TGTGCCAGCAGCTTATCGGACTACGAGCAGTACGTC. It codes for CASSLSDYEQYV.

The V and J genes are TRBV12-3 or TRBV12-4 and TRBJ1-1; D gene ambiguous. The CDR3 covers 13 residues. V was pared by 6 bases and J by 5 bases, with 13 bases between. The CDR3 reads CASSLISRTEAFF. CDR3 DNA: TGTGCCAGCAGCCTGATAAGTAGGACTGAAGCTTTCTTT.

The gene calls are TRBV24-1 and TRBJ1-2, with D tentatively TRBD1 (5 bases). The CDR3 runs 13 residues. Per the germline V gene, CDR1 is KGHDR and CDR2 is SFDVKD. Trimming stripped 4 bases from V and 6 bases from J, with 11 bases between. The CDR3: CATSERDVHGYTF. In DNA form, the CDR3 reads TGTGCCACCAGTGAGCGGGACGTTCATGGCTACACCTTC.

The rearrangement joins TRBV3-1 (or the pseudogene TRBV3-2) to TRBJ2-1, with D possibly being TRBD2 (6 bases). V shed 4 bases and J shed 0 bases, with 10 bases lying between them. The CDR3 totals 15 residues. CDR1 LGHDT and CDR2 YNNKEL come from the germline V gene (reference sequence). The CDR3 protein is CASSLAGLSYNEQFF. CDR3 nucleotides: TGTGCCAGCAGCCTGGCGGGACTCTCCTACAATGAGCAGTTCTTC.

The V gene is TRBV7-8, the J gene TRBJ2-1; TRBD2 aligns across 7 bases. Per germline, CDR1 SGHVS and CDR2 FQNEAQ. The CDR3 totals 15 residues. Trimming removed 5 bases from V and 1 base from J; junction bases left unmatched: 5. The CDR3 nucleotides read TGTGCCAGCAGCCGAGAGGGAGGGTCCTACAATGAGCAGTTCTTC. This sequence encodes CASSREGGSYNEQFF.

The chain recombines TRBV28 with TRBJ1-5; D is possibly TRBD1 (5 bases). The CDR3 has 15 amino acids. Trimming cost V 3 bases and J 7 bases, with 16 bases left between them. Germline-derived CDR1 and CDR2 are MDHEN and SYDVKM. This CDR3 is CASSLGSQGSQPQHF. DNA of the CDR3: TGTGCCAGCAGTTTGGGAAGCCAGGGAAGCCAGCCCCAGCATTTT.

J is TRBJ1-2 and V is TRBV5-6; TRBD1 matches 8 bases. The J segment lost 4 bases and the V segment lost 6 bases, leaving 14 bases of the junction unmatched. The CDR3 contains 16 residues. Germline lookup yields CDR1 SGHDT and CDR2 YYEEEE. CDR3 protein: CASNPTGEIVVYGYTF. The CDR3 nucleotides are TGTGCCAGCAACCCGACAGGGGAGATCGTGGTCTATGGCTACACCTTC.

The V gene is TRBV3-1 (or the pseudogene TRBV3-2), the J gene TRBJ1-1; D is unclear. V gave up 2 bases and J gave up 2 bases, with 9 bases separating them. This CDR3 region has 14 residues. CDR1 and CDR2 from the germline V gene are LGHDT and YNNKEL (reference sequence). CDR3 residues: CASSQMGSNTEAFF. For the CDR3, the DNA is TGTGCCAGCAGCCAAATGGGTAGTAACACTGAAGCTTTCTTT.

The gene calls are TRBV5-6 and TRBJ2-3; 7 bases agree with TRBD2. Germline CDR1 reads SGHDT; CDR2 reads YYEEEE. CDR3 size: 16 residues. V lost 5 bases, J lost 4 bases, and 13 bases stayed unmatched. The CDR3 reads CASSSWGAGVADTQYF. Here the CDR3 DNA reads TGTGCCAGCAGTTCGTGGGGCGCGGGAGTCGCAGATACGCAGTATTTT.

Here the CDR3 DNA reads TGTGCCAGCATCGCCCTAGCGGGAGATCCCTACGAGCAGTACTTC. Translated, it gives CASIALAGDPYEQYF. The chain has TRBV28 and TRBJ2-7, with 10 nucleotides matching TRBD2. From germline, CDR1 is MDHEN and CDR2 SYDVKM. CDR3 length equals 15 residues. Trimming removed 7 bases from V and 2 bases from J; junction bases left unmatched: 8.

The rearrangement links TRBV7-9 to TRBJ2-5; no reliable D call. The CDR3 loop spans 13 amino acids. The germline gives CDR1 SEHNR, CDR2 FQNEAQ (reference sequence). Trimming left V 1 base short and J 5 bases short, with 8 bases between. CDR3 sequence: CASSLGEAETQYF. The CDR3 bases are TGTGCCAGCAGCTTAGGGGAAGCGGAGACCCAGTACTTC.

This clone was picked up one time. This sequence joins TRBV7-8 and TRBJ2-2; possibly TRBD2 for D (6 bases). V was trimmed by 2 bases and J by 4 bases, leaving 11 bases between them. Per the germline V gene, CDR1 is SGHVS and CDR2 is FQNEAQ. The CDR3 runs 15 residues. CDR3 coding DNA: TGTGCCAGCAGCTTATCGCGGGGCCCCACCGGGGAGCTGTTTTTT. Its translation is CASSLSRGPTGELFF.

V gene TRBV16 combines with J gene TRBJ2-7; weak D call: TRBD1 (6 bases). The CDR3 consists of 15 residues. Germline loops: CDR1 KGHSY, CDR2 FQNENV. Trimming removed 6 bases from V and 1 base from J, with 16 bases in between. The CDR3 DNA follows: TGTGCCAGCAGTGGCAGACAGGCCTCGTCCTACGAGCAGTACTTC. It translates to CASSGRQASSYEQYF.

The chain's CDR3 is CASSLMGGGKETQYF. In DNA form, the CDR3 reads TGCGCCAGCAGCTTGATGGGCGGGGGGAAGGAGACCCAGTACTTC. The chain has TRBV5-1 and TRBJ2-5; 8 bases are a match to TRBD2. This CDR3 region has 15 residues. CDR1 is SGHRS, CDR2 YFSETQ, per germline. V was clipped by 1 base and J by 5 bases; unmatched bases: 7.

The chain couples TRBV5-1 to TRBJ2-7, with D uncertain. Germline V gene data show CDR1 as SGHRS and CDR2 as YFSETQ. V shed 0 bases and J shed 7 bases, with 5 bases lying between them. The CDR3 sequence is 11 residues long. CDR3 in DNA: TGCGCCAGCAGCTTGGAGGGTGAGCAGTACTTC. It specifies CASSLEGEQYF.